This T cell receptor beta chain was recovered during a study of blood T cell repertoires in COVID-19. Looking at the study overall: Whether acute or convalescent, the COVID-19 samples came from the United States, Italy and Spain.

As handled by the study authors: Nucleated cell counts were estimated from reference gene primer amplification. Produced via immunoSEQ multiplex PCR; TCRdb's table is partial and in-frame only. That table is the source of V, J and clone size, and D and trimming were worked out from the DNA. The profile shows a few hundred thousand clones, roughly 85% of them singletons. The V gene end was trimmed by 0 bases and the J gene end by 6 bases; junction bases not matched to a gene: 9. In germline, CDR1 is SGHRS, CDR2 YFSETQ. This CDR3 has 15 amino acids. Sequencing used peripheral blood. This clonotype originated in a woman in her thirties with active or convalescent COVID-19. The chain joins TRBV5-1 to TRBJ2-7, with 7 bases identical to TRBD1. CDR3 amino acids: CASSLGGTARSEQYF. CDR3 coding DNA: TGCGCCAGCAGCTTGGGGGGGACAGCGAGGTCCGAGCAGTACTTC.